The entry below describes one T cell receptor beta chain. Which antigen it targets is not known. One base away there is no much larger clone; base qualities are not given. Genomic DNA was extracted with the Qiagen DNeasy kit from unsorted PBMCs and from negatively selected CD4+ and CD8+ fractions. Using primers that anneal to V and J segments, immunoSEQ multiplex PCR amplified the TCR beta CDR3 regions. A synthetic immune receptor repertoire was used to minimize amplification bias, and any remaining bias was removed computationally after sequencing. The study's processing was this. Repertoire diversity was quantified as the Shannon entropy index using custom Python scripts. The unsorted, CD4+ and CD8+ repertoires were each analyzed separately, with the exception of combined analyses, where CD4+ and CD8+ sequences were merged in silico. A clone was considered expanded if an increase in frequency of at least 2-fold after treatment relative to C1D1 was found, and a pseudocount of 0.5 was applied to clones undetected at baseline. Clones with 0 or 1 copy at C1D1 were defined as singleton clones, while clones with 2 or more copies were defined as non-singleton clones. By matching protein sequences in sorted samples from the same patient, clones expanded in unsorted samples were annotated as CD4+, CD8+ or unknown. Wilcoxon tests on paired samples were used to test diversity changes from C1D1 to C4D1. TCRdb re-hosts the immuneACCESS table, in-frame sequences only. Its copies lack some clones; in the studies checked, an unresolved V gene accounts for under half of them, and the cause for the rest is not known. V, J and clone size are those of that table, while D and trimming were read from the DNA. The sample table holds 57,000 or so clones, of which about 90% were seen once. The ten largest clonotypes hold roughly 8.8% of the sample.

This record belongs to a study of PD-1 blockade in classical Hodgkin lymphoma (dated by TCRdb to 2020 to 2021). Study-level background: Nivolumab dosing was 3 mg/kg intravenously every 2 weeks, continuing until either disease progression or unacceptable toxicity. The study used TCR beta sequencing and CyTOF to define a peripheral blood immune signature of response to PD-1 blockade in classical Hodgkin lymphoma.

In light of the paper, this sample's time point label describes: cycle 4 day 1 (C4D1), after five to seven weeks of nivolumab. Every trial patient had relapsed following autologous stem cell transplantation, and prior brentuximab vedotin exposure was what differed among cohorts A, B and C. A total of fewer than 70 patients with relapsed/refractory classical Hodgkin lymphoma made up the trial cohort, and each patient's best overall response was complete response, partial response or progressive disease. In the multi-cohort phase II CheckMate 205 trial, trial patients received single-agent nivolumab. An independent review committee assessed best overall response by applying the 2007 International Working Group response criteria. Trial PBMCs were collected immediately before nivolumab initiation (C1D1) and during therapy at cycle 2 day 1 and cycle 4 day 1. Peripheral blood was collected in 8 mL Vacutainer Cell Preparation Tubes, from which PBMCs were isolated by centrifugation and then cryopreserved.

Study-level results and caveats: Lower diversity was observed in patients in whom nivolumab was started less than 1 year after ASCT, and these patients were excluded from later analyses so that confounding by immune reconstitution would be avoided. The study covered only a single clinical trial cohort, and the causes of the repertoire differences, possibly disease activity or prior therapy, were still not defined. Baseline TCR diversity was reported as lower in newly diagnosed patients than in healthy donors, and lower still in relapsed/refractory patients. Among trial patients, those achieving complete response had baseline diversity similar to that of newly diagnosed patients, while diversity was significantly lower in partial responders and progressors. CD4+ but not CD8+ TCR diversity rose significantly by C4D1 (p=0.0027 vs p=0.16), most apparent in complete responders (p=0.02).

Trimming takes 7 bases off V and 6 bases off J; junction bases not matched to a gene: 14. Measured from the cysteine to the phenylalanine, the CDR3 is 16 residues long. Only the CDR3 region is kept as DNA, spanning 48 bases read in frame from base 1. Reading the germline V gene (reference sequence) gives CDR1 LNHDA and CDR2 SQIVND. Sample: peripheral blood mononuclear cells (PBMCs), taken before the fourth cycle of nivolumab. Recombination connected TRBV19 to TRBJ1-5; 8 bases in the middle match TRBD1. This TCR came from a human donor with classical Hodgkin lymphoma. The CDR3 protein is CASTTGLDRGSQPQHF. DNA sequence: TGTGCCAGTACCACAGGCCTTGACAGGGGATCTCAGCCCCAGCATTTT.